The clone carrying this T cell receptor beta chain was counted once. The antigen is unknown. The sample belongs to a study of cytomegalovirus exposure and HLA in healthy donors. Study outcomes and limitations: The authors listed roughly 150 TCR beta chains as cytomegalovirus-associated. In an earlier analysis, about 87% or about 30%: the productive usage of most TCR beta V segments. By a later analysis, the bulk of CMV-associated TCR beta chains appeared HLA-restricted. HLA alleles were associated with 15,000 to 20,000 TCR beta sequences in a later analysis at 0.05 false discovery rate.

This CDR3 region has 16 residues. Germline CDR1 is MNHNS and CDR2 is SASEGT. The ends were cut back, 0 bases at V and 7 bases at J, with 19 bases in the middle. 13 Jbeta primers and 60 Vbeta primers were used for the PCR. The repertoire was sequenced with immunoSEQ multiplex PCR; TCRdb's copy has only in-frame clones and lacks some. The sample lists 95,000 to 110,000 clones; approximately 76% were seen once. The rearrangement uses TRBV6-1 and TRBJ2-7; tentative D call: TRBD2 (5 bases). This receptor was taken from a man between 18 and 35 years old in good health and CMV-seronegative. The source material was PBMCs. CDR3: CASSEALEEPMEEQYF. CDR3 nucleotides: TGTGCCAGCAGTGAAGCGCTGGAGGAACCTATGGAGGAGCAGTACTTC.